These T cell receptor beta chains were read from a single sample in a study of blood T cell repertoires in COVID-19. Data came from immunoSEQ multiplex PCR; TCRdb stores just in-frame clones and leaves some out. The sample holds around 140,000 clones, 75% to 90% seen once. Sequences were obtained from peripheral blood. These receptors came from a man in his fifties or sixties who had recovered from COVID-19. CDR3s include the opening cysteine and the closing phenylalanine or tryptophan. The D gene is left open where the match is weak. Expanded clones are given a class, and other clones once, few, many or no size at all.

size	length	J	V	D	CDR3	DNA
.	13	TRBJ1-5	TRBV19	.	CASSRDNNQPQHF	TGTGCCAGTAGTCGGGACAACAATCAGCCCCAGCATTTT
.	13	TRBJ1-2	TRBV6-2/TRBV6-3	.	CASSYGQMNGYTF	TGTGCCAGCAGTTACGGGCAGATGAATGGCTACACCTTC
.	14	TRBJ2-5	TRBV7-2	TRBD1	CASSWDSLQETQYF	TGTGCCAGCAGCTGGGACAGCCTTCAAGAGACCCAGTACTTC
once	12	TRBJ2-5	TRBV24-1	TRBD1	CATQGAGETQYF	TGTGCCACCCAGGGGGCGGGCGAGACCCAGTACTTC
.	15	TRBJ2-7	TRBV6-5	.	CASSRAGTKENEQYF	TGTGCCAGCAGTCGAGCCGGGACAAAAGAAAACGAGCAGTACTTC
.	15	TRBJ2-1	TRBV7-9	.	CASSFTGSSYNEQFF	TGTGCCAGCAGCTTTACAGGAAGCTCCTACAATGAGCAGTTCTTC
.	15	TRBJ2-1	TRBV5-1	.	CASSFTGQVGNEQFF	TGCGCCAGCAGCTTTACAGGTCAAGTCGGCAATGAGCAGTTCTTC
once	16	TRBJ1-2	TRBV6-2/TRBV6-3	.	CASSYSKARGDYGYTF	TGTGCCAGCAGTTACTCGAAGGCCAGGGGTGACTATGGCTACACCTTC
.	14	TRBJ1-5	TRBV2	.	CASSLAGHNQPQHF	TGTGCCAGCAGTCTGGCAGGCCACAATCAGCCCCAGCATTTT
.	15	TRBJ2-1	TRBV6-2/TRBV6-3	.	CASSFQRSSYNEQFF	TGTGCCAGCAGCTTTCAACGGAGCTCCTACAATGAGCAGTTCTTC
.	13	TRBJ1-1	TRBV5-5	.	CASSFFEGAEAFF	TGTGCCAGCAGCTTTTTTGAGGGTGCTGAAGCTTTCTTT
.	15	TRBJ2-7	TRBV28	TRBD2	CASRPSGGDSYEQYF	TGTGCCAGCAGACCTAGCGGGGGGGATTCCTACGAGCAGTACTTC
.	14	TRBJ2-3	TRBV7-2	.	CASSPGPRSDTQYF	TGTGCCAGCAGCCCAGGCCCCCGTTCGGATACGCAGTATTTT
.	14	TRBJ2-1	TRBV5-4	.	CASSPRLGYNEQFF	TGTGCCAGCAGCCCCCGGCTAGGTTACAATGAGCAGTTCTTC
.	15	TRBJ1-3	TRBV11-3	.	CASSIRQGPGNTIYF	TGTGCCAGCAGCATACGGCAGGGGCCAGGAAACACCATATATTTT
.	13	TRBJ1-2	TRBV7-9	.	CASSPAGGGGYTF	TGTGCCAGCAGCCCAGCGGGGGGCGGAGGCTACACCTTC
once	14	TRBJ1-1	TRBV5-1	.	CASRGGGVPTEAFF	TGCGCCAGCAGAGGAGGGGGGGTCCCCACTGAAGCTTTCTTT
.	11	TRBJ1-2	TRBV29-1	TRBD1	CSVGTGSGYTF	TGCAGCGTCGGGACAGGGTCTGGCTACACCTTC
.	14	TRBJ2-7	TRBV3-1/TRBV3-2	.	CASSPTPYHYEQYF	TGTGCCAGCAGCCCGACTCCGTATCACTACGAGCAGTACTTC
.	15	TRBJ2-7	TRBV7-8	TRBD2	CASSWGDIAGAVVYF	TGTGCCAGCAGCTGGGGCGACATAGCGGGGGCCGTCGTGTACTTC
.	15	TRBJ2-3	TRBV9	TRBD2	CASSASGGMRDTQYF	TGTGCCAGCAGCGCTAGCGGGGGGATGAGAGATACGCAGTATTTT
.	15	TRBJ2-7	TRBV11-2	TRBD1	CASSWGTGDTYEQYF	TGTGCCAGCAGCTGGGGGACAGGGGATACCTACGAGCAGTACTTC